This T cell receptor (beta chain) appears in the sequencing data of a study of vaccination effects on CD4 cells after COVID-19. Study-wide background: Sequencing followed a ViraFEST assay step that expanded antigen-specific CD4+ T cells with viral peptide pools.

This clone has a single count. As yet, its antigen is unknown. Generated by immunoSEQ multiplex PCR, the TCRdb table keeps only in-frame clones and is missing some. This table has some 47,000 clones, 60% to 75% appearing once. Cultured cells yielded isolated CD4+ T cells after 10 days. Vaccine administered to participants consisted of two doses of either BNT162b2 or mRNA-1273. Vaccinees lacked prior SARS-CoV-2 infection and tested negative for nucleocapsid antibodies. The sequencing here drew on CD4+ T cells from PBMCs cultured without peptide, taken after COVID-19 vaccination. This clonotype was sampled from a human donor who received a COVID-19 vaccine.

CDR3 sequence (DNA): TGTGCTAGTGGTACCGTAGCGGGGGGGTACTACAATGAGCAGTTCTTC. Its translation is CASGTVAGGYYNEQFF. This chain connects TRBV12-5 to TRBJ2-1; 11 nucleotides match TRBD2. CDR3 length: 16 residues. The ends lost 5 bases at V and 3 bases at J; junction bases unmatched: 6. CDR1 and CDR2 (germline): LGHNT, FRNRAP.